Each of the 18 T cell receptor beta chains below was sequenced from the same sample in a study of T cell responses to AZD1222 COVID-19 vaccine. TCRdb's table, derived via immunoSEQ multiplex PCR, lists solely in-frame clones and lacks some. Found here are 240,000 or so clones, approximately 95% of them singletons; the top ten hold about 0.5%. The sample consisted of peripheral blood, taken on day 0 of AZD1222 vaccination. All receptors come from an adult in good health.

The CDR3 reads CASSEGRVEQFF. DNA for the CDR3: TGCGCCAGCAGTGAGGGGCGGGTTGAGCAGTTCTTC. This sequence joins TRBV10-2 and TRBJ2-1; maybe TRBD2 (5 bases). CDR1 is WSHSY, CDR2 SAAADI, per germline. The CDR3 extends over 12 amino acids. V was shortened by 2 bases and J by 9 bases, with 8 bases between the two germline ends.

The CDR3 bases are TGTGCCAGCATCTTTGGCCCCGGAGACCAGCCCCAGCATTTT. Protein: CASIFGPGDQPQHF. The rearrangement uses TRBV21-1 and TRBJ1-5. TRBV21-1 represents a pseudogene. The CDR3 consists of 14 residues.

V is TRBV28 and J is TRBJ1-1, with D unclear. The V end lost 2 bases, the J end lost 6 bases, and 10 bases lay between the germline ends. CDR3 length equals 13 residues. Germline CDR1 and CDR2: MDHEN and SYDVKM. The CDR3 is CASSLGSLAEAFF. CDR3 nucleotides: TGTGCCAGCAGTTTAGGGTCTCTGGCTGAAGCTTTCTTT.

In nucleotides, the CDR3 is TGTGCCAGCAGAGGTCAAGGGGAGAACTATGGCTACACCTTC. It yields the protein CASRGQGENYGYTF. The genes are TRBV16 and TRBJ1-2; TRBD1 is a possible D gene (5 bases). CDR3 length: 14 amino acids. CDR1 KGHSY and CDR2 FQNENV come from the germline V gene. V shed 6 bases and J shed 2 bases, with 13 bases lying between them.

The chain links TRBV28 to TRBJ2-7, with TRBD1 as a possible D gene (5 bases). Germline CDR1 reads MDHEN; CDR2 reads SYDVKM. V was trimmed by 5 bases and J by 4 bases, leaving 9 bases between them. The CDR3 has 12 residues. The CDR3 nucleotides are TGTGCCAGCAGTCGACCAGGGTACGAGCAGTACTTC. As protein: CASSRPGYEQYF.

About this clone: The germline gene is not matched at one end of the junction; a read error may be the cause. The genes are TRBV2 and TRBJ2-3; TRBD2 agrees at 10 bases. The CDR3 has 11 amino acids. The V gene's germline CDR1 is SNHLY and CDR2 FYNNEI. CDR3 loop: CASILLAGPHF. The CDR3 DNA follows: TGTGCCAGCATCTTACTAGCGGGGCCACATTTT.

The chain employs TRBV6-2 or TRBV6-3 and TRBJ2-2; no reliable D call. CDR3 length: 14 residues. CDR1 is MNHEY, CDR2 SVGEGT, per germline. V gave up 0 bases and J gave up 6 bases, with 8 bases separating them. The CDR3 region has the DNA TGTGCCAGCAGTTACTCGGTTAGCTCCGGGGAGCTGTTTTTT. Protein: CASSYSVSSGELFF.

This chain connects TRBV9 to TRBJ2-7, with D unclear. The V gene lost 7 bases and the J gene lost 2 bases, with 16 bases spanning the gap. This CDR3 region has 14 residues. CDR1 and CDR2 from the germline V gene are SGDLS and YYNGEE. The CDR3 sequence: CASSRTGRPYEQYF. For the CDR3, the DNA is TGTGCCAGCTCGCGAACCGGCCGACCCTACGAGCAGTACTTC.

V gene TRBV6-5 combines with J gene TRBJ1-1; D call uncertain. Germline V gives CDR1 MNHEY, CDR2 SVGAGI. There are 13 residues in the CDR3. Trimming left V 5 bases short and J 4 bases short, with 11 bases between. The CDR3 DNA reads TGTGCCAGCAGTCCCGGACTCCTCACTGAAGCTTTCTTT. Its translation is CASSPGLLTEAFF.

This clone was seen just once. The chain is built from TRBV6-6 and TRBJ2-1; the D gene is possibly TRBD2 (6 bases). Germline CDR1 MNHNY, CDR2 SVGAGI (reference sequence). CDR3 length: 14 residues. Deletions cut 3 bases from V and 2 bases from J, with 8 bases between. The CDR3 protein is CASSYGGTYNEQFF. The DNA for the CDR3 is TGTGCCAGCAGTTATGGGGGGACCTACAATGAGCAGTTCTTC.

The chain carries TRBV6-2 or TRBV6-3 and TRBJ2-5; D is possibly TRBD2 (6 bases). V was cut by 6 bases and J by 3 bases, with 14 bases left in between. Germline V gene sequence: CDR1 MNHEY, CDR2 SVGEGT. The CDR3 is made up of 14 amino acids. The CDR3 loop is CASSPAGGEETQYF. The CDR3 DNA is TGTGCCAGCAGCCCGGCCGGGGGAGAAGAGACCCAGTACTTC.

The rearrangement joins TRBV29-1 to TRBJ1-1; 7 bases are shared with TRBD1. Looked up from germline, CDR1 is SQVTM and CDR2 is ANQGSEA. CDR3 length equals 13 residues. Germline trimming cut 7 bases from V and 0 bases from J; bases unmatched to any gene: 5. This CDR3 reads CSAETGLNTEAFF. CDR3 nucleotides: TGCAGCGCAGAGACAGGGCTGAACACTGAAGCTTTCTTT.

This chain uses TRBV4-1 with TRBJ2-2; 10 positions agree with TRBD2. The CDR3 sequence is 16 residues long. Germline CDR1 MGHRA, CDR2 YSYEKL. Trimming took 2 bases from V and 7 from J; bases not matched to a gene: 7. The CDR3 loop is CASSQFSGRIVGELFF. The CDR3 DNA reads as TGCGCCAGCAGCCAATTTAGCGGGAGGATCGTCGGGGAGCTGTTTTTT.

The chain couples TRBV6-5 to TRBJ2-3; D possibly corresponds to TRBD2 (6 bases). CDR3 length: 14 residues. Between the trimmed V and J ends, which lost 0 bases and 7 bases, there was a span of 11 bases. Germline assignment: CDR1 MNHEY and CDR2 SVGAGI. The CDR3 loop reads CASSYSQEGHTQYF. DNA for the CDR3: TGTGCCAGCAGTTACTCGCAGGAGGGGCATACGCAGTATTTT.

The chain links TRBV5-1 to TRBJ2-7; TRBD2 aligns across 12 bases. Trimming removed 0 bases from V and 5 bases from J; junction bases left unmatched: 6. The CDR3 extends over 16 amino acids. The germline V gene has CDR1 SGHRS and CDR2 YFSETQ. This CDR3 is CASSLGLAGENHEQYF. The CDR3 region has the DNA TGCGCCAGCAGCTTGGGACTAGCGGGAGAAAACCACGAGCAGTACTTC.

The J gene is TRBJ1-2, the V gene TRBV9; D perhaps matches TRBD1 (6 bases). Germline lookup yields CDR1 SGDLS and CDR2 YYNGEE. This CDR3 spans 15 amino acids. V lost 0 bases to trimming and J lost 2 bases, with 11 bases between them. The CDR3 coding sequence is TGTGCCAGCAGCGTAGACCCAGGGGAGAACTATGGCTACACCTTC. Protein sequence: CASSVDPGENYGYTF.

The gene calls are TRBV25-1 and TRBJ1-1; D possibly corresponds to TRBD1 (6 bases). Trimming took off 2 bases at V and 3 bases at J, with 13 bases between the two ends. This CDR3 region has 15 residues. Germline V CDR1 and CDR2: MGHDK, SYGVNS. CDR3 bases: TGTGCCAGCAGTGAACCCCAACAGGGAGACACTGAAGCTTTCTTT. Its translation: CASSEPQQGDTEAFF. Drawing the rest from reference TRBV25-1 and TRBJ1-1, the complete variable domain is EADIYQTPRYLVIGTGKKITLECSQTMGHDKMYWYQQDPGMELHLIHYSYGVNSTEKGDLSSESTVSRIRTEHFPLTLESARPSHTSQYLCASSEPQQGDTEAFFGQGTRLTVV.

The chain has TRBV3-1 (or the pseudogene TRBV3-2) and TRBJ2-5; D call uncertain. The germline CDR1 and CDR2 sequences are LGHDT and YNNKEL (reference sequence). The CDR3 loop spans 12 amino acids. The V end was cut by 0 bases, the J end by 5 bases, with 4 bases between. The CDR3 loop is CASSQDMETQYF. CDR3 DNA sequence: TGTGCCAGCAGCCAAGATATGGAGACCCAGTACTTC.